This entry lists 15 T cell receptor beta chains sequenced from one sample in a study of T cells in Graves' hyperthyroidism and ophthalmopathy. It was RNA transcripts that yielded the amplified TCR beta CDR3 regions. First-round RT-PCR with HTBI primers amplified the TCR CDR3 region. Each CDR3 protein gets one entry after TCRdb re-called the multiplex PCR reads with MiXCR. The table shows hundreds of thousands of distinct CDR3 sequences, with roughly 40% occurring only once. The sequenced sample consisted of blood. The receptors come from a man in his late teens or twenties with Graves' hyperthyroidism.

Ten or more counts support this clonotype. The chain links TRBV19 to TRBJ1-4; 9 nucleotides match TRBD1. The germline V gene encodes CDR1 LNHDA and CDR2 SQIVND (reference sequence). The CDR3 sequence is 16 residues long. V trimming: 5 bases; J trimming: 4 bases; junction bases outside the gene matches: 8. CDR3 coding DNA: TGTGCCAGTAGTTCCAGACCGGGACAGGGTAATGAAAAACTGTTTTTT. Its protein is CASSSRPGQGNEKLFF.

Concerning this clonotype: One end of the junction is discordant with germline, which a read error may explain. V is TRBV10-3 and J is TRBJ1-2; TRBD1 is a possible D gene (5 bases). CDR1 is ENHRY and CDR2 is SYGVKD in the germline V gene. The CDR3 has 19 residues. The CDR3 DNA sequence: TGTGCCAGCAGTTTAACCGCTCCCGCAGACAGACTACCAAACTATGGCTACACCTTC. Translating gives CASSLTAPADRLPNYGYTF.

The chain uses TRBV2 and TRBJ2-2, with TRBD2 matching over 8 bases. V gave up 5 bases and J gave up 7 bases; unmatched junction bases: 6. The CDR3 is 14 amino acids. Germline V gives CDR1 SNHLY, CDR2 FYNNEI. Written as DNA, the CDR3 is TGTGCCAGCAGTTTAGGGACTAGACTCGGGGAGCTGTTTTTT. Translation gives CASSLGTRLGELFF.

CDR3 region: CASSLGGARISNTEAFF. CDR3 nucleotides: TGCGCCAGCAGCTTGGGTGGGGCGCGAATCTCGAACACTGAAGCTTTCTTT. The chain uses TRBV5-1 and TRBJ1-1; TRBD1 is a possible D gene (5 bases). Between the trimmed V and J ends, which lost 0 bases and 1 base, there was a span of 16 bases. The germline gives CDR1 SGHRS, CDR2 YFSETQ. The CDR3 consists of 17 residues.

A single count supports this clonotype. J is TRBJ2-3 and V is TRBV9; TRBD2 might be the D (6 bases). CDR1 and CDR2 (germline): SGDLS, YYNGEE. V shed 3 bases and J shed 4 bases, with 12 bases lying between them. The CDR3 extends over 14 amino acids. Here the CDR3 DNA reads TGTGCCAGCAGCGGAACTAGCAGGGCAGATACGCAGTATTTT. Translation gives CASSGTSRADTQYF.

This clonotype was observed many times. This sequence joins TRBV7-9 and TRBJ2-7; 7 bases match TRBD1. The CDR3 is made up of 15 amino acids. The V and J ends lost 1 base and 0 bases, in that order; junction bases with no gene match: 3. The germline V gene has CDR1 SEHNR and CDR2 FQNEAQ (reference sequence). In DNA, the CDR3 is TGTGCCAGCAGCTTAGTGGGGACAGCCTCCTACGAGCAGTACTTC. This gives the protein CASSLVGTASYEQYF.

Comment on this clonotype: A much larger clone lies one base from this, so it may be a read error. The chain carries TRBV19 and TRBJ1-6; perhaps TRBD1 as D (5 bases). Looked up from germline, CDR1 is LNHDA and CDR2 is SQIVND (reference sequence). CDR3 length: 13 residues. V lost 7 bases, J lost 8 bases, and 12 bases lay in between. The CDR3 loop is CASNQGADSPLHF. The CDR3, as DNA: TGTGCCAGTAACCAGGGAGCGGATTCACCCCTCCACTTT.

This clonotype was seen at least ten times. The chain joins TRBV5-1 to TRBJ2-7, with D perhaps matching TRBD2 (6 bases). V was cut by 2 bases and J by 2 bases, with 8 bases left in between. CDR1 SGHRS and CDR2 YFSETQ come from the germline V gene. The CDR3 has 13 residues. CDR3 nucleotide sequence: TGCGCCAGCAGCTTCAGGGAGGCCTACGAGCAGTACTTC. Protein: CASSFREAYEQYF.

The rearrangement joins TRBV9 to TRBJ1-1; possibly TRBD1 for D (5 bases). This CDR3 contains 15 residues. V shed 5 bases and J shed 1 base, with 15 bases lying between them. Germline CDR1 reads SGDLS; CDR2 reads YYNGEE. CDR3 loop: CASSYGADWNTEAFF. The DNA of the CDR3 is TGTGCCAGCAGTTACGGGGCAGACTGGAACACTGAAGCTTTCTTT.

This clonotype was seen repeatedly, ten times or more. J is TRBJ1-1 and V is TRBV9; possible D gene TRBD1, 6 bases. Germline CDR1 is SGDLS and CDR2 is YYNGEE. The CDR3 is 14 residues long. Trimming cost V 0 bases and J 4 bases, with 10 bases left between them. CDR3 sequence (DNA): TGTGCCAGCAGCGTAGAGGGCAGGGGCACTGAAGCTTTCTTT. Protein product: CASSVEGRGTEAFF. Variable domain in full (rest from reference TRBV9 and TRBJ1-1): DSGVTQTPKHLITATGQRVTLRCSPRSGDLSVYWYQQSLDQGLQFLIQYYNGEERAKGNILERFSAQQFPDLHSELNLSSLELGDSALYFCASSVEGRGTEAFFGQGTRLTVV.

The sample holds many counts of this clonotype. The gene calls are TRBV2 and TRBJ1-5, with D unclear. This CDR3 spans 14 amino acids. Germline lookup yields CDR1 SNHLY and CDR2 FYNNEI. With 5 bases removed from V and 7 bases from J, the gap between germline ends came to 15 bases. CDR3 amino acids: CASSSRQGQQPQHF. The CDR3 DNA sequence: TGTGCCAGCAGTTCCCGACAAGGCCAGCAGCCCCAGCATTTT.

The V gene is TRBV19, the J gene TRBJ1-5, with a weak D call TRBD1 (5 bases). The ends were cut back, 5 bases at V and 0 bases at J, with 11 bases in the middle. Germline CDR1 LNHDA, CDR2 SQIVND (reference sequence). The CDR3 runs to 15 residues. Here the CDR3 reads CASSDREYSNQPQHF. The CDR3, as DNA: TGTGCCAGTAGTGACAGAGAGTATAGCAATCAGCCCCAGCATTTT.

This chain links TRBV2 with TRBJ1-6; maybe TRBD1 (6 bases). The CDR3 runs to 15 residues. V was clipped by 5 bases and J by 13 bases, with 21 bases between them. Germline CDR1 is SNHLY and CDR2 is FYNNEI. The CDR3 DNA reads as TGTGCCAGCAGTTCAGACAGGCCCTTCACCAGCCCCCTCCACTTT. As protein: CASSSDRPFTSPLHF.

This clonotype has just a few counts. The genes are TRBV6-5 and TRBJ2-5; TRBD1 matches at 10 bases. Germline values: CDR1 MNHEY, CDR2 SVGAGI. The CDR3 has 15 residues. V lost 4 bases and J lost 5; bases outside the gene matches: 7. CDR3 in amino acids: CASSLTGTGVETQYF. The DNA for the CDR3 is TGTGCCAGCAGTTTGACCGGGACAGGGGTGGAGACCCAGTACTTC.

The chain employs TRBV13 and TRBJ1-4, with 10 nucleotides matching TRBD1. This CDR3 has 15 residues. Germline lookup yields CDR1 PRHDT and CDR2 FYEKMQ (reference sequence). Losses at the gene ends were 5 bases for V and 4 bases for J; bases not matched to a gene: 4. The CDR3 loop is CASSTDRGGNEKLFF. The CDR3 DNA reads TGTGCCAGCAGCACGGACAGGGGGGGTAATGAAAAACTGTTTTTT.